The following is a T cell receptor (beta chain) sequence with its context. The antigen it recognizes is unknown. No base-level quality is on record; no much larger clone is a single base apart. Sequenced on an Illumina HiSeq 1500. The public reads were run again by TCRdb, first through fastp at Q25 and then through MiXCR, and only productive beta chains were kept. CDR3 protein sequences are deduplicated, and each keeps its most common genes and DNA. Recorded for this sample are about 110,000 distinct CDR3 sequences; about 30% of them occurred a single time. Clones ranked in the top ten supply around two fifths of the sample. This specimen belongs to a study of T cell repertoires in cytomegalovirus infection (dated by TCRdb to about 2019). With respect to the entire study: Recently identified HLA-C-restricted CMV epitopes, whose presentation resists viral immunomodulation, were targeted by peptide stimulations together with well-studied HLA-B-restricted epitopes. The HLA type of each donor mattered for the analysis, because public TCR beta signatures pointed to carriage of CMV infection along with the matching HLA type. Broader findings and caveats from the paper: The ex vivo response was dominated by HLA-C-restricted CMV-specific TCR beta clonotypes, which also provided the single most frequent clonotype in two of eight donors. Carriers of CMV infection plus the relevant HLA type were discriminated by the cumulative frequency of public TCR beta family members in the study cohort and in an independent roughly 350-donor cohort.

Cut back by 3 bases and 7 bases, the V and J ends lie 6 bases apart. The CDR3 runs 12 residues from the cysteine to the phenylalanine. Only the CDR3 DNA stays, 36 bases, in frame from base 1. CDR1 LGHNT and CDR2 FRNRAP were looked up in the germline V gene. Taken with the paper, the label for treatment or condition translates to: in vitro stimulation with specific CMV peptide epitopes to enrich CMV-specific T cells. This material consisted of CD8+ T cells from cultured PBMCs, taken from culture after CMV antigen stimulation. The sequence derives from a human donor in good health (CMV status not recorded). Some clones in this sample may be carry-over from other donors' samples. The rearranged chain carries TRBV12-5 and TRBJ2-2, with the D gene not clear enough to name. The CDR3 amino acid sequence is: CASGFGDGELFF. The nucleotide sequence reads as follows: TGTGCTAGTGGTTTCGGAGACGGGGAGCTGTTTTTT. The reference TRBV12-5 and TRBJ2-2 proteins fill in what lies around the CDR3, so the full variable domain reads DARVTQTPRHKVTEMGQEVTMRCQPILGHNTVFWYRQTMMQGLELLAYFRNRAPLDDSGMPKDRFSAEMPDATLATLKIQPSEPRDSAVYFCASGFGDGELFFGEGSRLTVL.